The T cell receptor (beta chain) under discussion was sequenced for a study of T cells in Graves' hyperthyroidism and ophthalmopathy. This clonotype was recorded at least ten times. CDR3 size: 11 residues. Deletions cut 10 bases from V and 11 bases from J, with 17 bases between. Germline V gene lookup returns CDR1 SEHNR and CDR2 FQNEAQ (reference sequence). Amplification yielded TCR beta CDR3 regions, with RNA transcripts as the source. The HTBI primer set drove a first-round RT-PCR of the TCR CDR3. Via MiXCR, TCRdb re-called the multiplex PCR reads, giving one row per CDR3 protein. Of 550,000 to 700,000 distinct CDR3 sequences listed, under 15% were seen once; the top ten hold about 4%.

The chain employs TRBV7-9 and TRBJ1-1; a possible D gene is TRBD1 (6 bases). The sequenced sample was blood. The origin of this receptor is a woman in her forties with Graves' ophthalmopathy. Here the CDR3 DNA reads TGTGCCATCAGGGGCAGTTCAGGCGCTTTCTTT. Amino acid sequence: CAIRGSSGAFF.